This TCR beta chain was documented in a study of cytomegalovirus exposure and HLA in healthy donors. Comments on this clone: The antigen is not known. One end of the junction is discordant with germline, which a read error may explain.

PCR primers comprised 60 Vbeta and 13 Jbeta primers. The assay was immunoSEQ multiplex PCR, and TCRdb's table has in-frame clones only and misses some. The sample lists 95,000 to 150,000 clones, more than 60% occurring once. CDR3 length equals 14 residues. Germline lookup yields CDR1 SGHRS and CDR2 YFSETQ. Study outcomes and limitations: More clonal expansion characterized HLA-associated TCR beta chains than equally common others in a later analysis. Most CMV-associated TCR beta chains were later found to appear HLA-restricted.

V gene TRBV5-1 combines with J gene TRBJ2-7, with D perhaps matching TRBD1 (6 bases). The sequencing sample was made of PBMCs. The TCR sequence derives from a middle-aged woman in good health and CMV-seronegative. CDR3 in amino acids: CASSGGQTSDEQYF. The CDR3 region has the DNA TGCGCCAGCAGCGGTGGACAGACCTCCGACGAGCAGTACTTC.